Given below is one T cell receptor (beta chain) in context. What it recognizes is unknown. The sample comes from a study of cytomegalovirus exposure and HLA in healthy donors. Looking at the study overall: Inside one of the first data releases sat some 93 million unique TCRs taken from HLA-typed donors. Points from the study as a whole: For cytomegalovirus status, the classifier reportedly gave diagnoses with high specificity and sensitivity. TCR beta V- and J-gene trimming was later associated with a missense DCLRE1C variant. Associated with cytomegalovirus, according to the listing, were approximately 160 TCR beta chains.

This CDR3 has 14 amino acids. V was clipped by 6 bases and J by 3 bases; unmatched bases: 4. The germline gives CDR1 MDHEN, CDR2 SYDVKM. The PCR employed 60 Vbeta primers together with 13 Jbeta primers. Clones were read by immunoSEQ multiplex PCR, and TCRdb kept only the in-frame ones, dropping some. The sample lists 150,000 to 200,000 clones; over 75% were seen once. This clonotype was obtained from a woman aged 50 to 60 in good health and CMV-seronegative. The rearrangement joins TRBV28 to TRBJ1-5; 8 positions match TRBD1. Sequenced input: PBMCs. The CDR3 is CASSRTGFNQPQHF. The CDR3, as DNA: TGTGCCAGCAGCCGGACAGGGTTCAATCAGCCCCAGCATTTT.